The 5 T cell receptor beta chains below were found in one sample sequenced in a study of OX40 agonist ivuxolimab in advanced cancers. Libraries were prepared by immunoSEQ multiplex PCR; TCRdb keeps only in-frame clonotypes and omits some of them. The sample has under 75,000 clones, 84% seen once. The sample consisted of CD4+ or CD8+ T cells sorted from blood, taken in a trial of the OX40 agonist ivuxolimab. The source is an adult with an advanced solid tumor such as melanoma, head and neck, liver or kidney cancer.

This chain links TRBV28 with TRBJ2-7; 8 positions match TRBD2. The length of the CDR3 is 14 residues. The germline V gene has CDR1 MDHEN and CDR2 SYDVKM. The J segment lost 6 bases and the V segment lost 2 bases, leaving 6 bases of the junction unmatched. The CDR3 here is CASSLAGGSREQYF. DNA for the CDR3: TGTGCCAGCAGTTTAGCGGGGGGATCTCGCGAGCAGTACTTC.

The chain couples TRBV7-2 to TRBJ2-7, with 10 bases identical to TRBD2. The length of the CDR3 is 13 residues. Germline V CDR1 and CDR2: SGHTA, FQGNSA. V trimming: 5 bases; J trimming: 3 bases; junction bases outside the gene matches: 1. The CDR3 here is CASSRTSGYEQYF. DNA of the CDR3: TGTGCCAGCAGCAGGACTAGCGGCTACGAGCAGTACTTC.

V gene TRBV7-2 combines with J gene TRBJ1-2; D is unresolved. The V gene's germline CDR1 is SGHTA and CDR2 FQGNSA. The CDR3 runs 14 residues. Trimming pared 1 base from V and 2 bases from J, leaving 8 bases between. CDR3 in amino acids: CASSLELVNYGYTF. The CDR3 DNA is TGTGCCAGCAGCTTAGAATTAGTGAACTATGGCTACACCTTC.

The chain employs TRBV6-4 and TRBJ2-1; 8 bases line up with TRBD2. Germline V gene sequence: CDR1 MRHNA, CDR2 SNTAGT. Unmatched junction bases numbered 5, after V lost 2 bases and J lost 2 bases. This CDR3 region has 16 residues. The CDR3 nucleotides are TGTGCCAGCAGTGACGATATAGCGGGACCCTACAATGAGCAGTTCTTC. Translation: CASSDDIAGPYNEQFF.

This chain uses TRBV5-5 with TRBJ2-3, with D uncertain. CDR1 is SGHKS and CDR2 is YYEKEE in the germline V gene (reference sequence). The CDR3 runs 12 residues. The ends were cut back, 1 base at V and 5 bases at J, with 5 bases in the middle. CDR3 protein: CASSLYVDTQYF. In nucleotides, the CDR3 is TGTGCCAGCAGCTTGTATGTAGATACGCAGTATTTT.